The 8 T cell receptor beta chains given below trace back to one sample, sequenced in a study of cytomegalovirus exposure and HLA in healthy donors. PCR used 60 Vbeta primers and 13 Jbeta primers. Generated by immunoSEQ multiplex PCR, the TCRdb table keeps only in-frame clones and is missing some. The data show 65,000 to 100,000 clones, 79% seen once. Input material: PBMCs. The receptor set was obtained from a woman in her forties in good health and CMV-seropositive.

CDR3 DNA sequence: TGCGCCAGCAGCAGAACAGGGGATAATTCACCCCTCCACTTT. Protein: CASSRTGDNSPLHF. This chain uses TRBV5-1 with TRBJ1-6, with 7 bases identical to TRBD1. Looked up from germline, CDR1 is SGHRS and CDR2 is YFSETQ. Trimming at V came to 4 bases and at J to 5 bases, leaving 3 bases not matched to a gene. The CDR3 is 14 amino acids.

The genes are TRBV7-9 and TRBJ1-2, with 10 bases aligning to TRBD1. This CDR3 contains 16 residues. Unmatched junction bases numbered 11, after V lost 5 bases and J lost 5 bases. The germline V gene has CDR1 SEHNR and CDR2 FQNEAQ (reference sequence). The CDR3 spells CASSTATGGFSYGYTF. CDR3 bases: TGTGCCAGCAGCACGGCGACAGGGGGCTTTTCTTATGGCTACACCTTC.

This clone appeared many times. The chain combines TRBV5-1 with TRBJ1-3, with 7 bases matching TRBD1. Germline V CDR1 and CDR2: SGHRS, YFSETQ. V lost 4 bases, J lost 0 bases, and 4 bases stayed unmatched. The CDR3 runs 15 residues. CDR3 amino acids: CASSDDRASGNTIYF. The CDR3 DNA reads as TGCGCCAGCAGCGACGACAGGGCCTCTGGAAACACCATATATTTT.

V usage is TRBV6-5 and J usage is TRBJ1-2; 9 nucleotides align to TRBD1. The V segment lost 0 bases and the J segment 2 bases; nucleotides outside the gene matches: 1. Germline-derived CDR1 and CDR2 are MNHEY and SVGAGI. The CDR3 has 15 residues. The CDR3 is CASSYSGTGNYGYTF. The CDR3 DNA follows: TGTGCCAGCAGTTACTCAGGGACAGGGAACTATGGCTACACCTTC.

This chain uses TRBV2 with TRBJ1-1; a possible D gene is TRBD1 (5 bases). V was pared by 6 bases and J by 2 bases, with 13 bases between. The length of the CDR3 is 14 residues. Per germline, CDR1 SNHLY and CDR2 FYNNEI. CDR3 in amino acids: CASRARRDNTEAFF. The DNA for the CDR3 is TGTGCCAGCAGGGCGAGGAGGGACAACACTGAAGCTTTCTTT.

This clone was recorded only once. Additional DNA sequences in this sample encode the identical CDR3. The chain couples TRBV9 to TRBJ1-1; 12 nucleotides match TRBD1. With 4 bases clipped from V and 5 bases from J, the junction kept 3 bases outside the gene matches. Germline V gene lookup returns CDR1 SGDLS and CDR2 YYNGEE. There are 14 residues in the CDR3. The CDR3: CASSRDRGRTEAFF. The CDR3, as DNA: TGTGCCAGCAGCCGGGACAGGGGGCGAACTGAAGCTTTCTTT.

The V and J genes are TRBV5-4 and TRBJ2-7; D perhaps matches TRBD1 (6 bases). Germline CDR1 reads SGHNT; CDR2 reads YYREEE (reference sequence). The CDR3 extends over 14 amino acids. V was pared by 4 bases and J by 3 bases, with 14 bases between. In DNA, the CDR3 is TGTGCCAGCAGCCTGGACAGTTTTAACTACGAGCAGTACTTC. Its protein is CASSLDSFNYEQYF.

This clone has just one count. V gene TRBV25-1 combines with J gene TRBJ2-5, with a possible D match to TRBD1 (5 bases). Looked up from germline, CDR1 is MGHDK and CDR2 is SYGVNS. V lost 6 bases, J lost 2 bases, and 13 bases lay in between. The CDR3 sequence is 14 residues long. Written as DNA, the CDR3 is TGTGCCAGCAGCTTAAGGGGAAATCAAGAGACCCAGTACTTC. As protein: CASSLRGNQETQYF.